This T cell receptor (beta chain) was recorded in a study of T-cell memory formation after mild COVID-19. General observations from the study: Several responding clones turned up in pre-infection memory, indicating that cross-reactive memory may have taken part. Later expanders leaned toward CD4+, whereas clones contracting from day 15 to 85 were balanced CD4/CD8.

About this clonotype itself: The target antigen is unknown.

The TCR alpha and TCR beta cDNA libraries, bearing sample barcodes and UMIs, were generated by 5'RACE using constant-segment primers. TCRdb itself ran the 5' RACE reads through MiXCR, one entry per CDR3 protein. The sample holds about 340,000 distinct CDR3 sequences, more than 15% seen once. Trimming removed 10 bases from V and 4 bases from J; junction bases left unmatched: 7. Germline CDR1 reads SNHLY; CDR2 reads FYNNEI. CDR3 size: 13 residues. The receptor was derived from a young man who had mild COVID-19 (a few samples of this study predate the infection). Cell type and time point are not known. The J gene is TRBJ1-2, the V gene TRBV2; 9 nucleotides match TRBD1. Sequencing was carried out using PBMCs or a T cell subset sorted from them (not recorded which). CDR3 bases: TGTGCCACCCAACAGGGGGCTATCTATGGCTACACCTTC. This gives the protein CATQQGAIYGYTF.